Listed below are T cell receptor beta chains from one sample, sequenced in a study of T cell responses to AZD1222 COVID-19 vaccine. Profiled with immunoSEQ multiplex PCR; TCRdb holds only in-frame clones, not every one. The data hold around 140,000 clones, with 93% observed a single time. This specimen was peripheral blood, taken on day 0 of AZD1222 vaccination. The receptor set was obtained from an adult in good health. Both conserved end residues are part of each CDR3. D genes are given only for firm matches. The size of a clone is reported for some rows only, either as once, few or many, or as a class for expanded clones.

J gene: TRBJ2-3
CDR3 length: 17
V gene: TRBV5-4
D gene: TRBD2
clone size: -
CDR3 protein: CASSLRTSGGNTDTQYF

J gene: TRBJ1-3
CDR3 length: 15
V gene: TRBV4-3
D gene: -
clone size: -
CDR3 protein: CASSQDSLTGNTIYF

J gene: TRBJ2-7
CDR3 length: 18
V gene: TRBV7-7
D gene: TRBD1
clone size: few
CDR3 protein: CASSLDQVRDRDSCEQYF

J gene: TRBJ2-7
CDR3 length: 15
V gene: TRBV15
D gene: -
clone size: -
CDR3 protein: CATSRDHWPLYEQYF

J gene: TRBJ1-3
CDR3 length: 12
V gene: TRBV9
D gene: -
clone size: once
CDR3 protein: CASSVSGNTIYF

J gene: TRBJ1-5
CDR3 length: 13
V gene: TRBV9
D gene: -
clone size: -
CDR3 protein: CASSVDLYQPQHF

J gene: TRBJ2-7
CDR3 length: 14
V gene: TRBV28
D gene: -
clone size: -
CDR3 protein: CASSSYTGAGEQYF

J gene: TRBJ1-2
CDR3 length: 14
V gene: TRBV7-9
D gene: TRBD1
clone size: -
CDR3 protein: CASSPQGEDYGYTF

J gene: TRBJ1-1
CDR3 length: 14
V gene: TRBV9
D gene: -
clone size: -
CDR3 protein: CASSPDSMNTEAFF

J gene: TRBJ2-7
CDR3 length: 15
V gene: TRBV2
D gene: -
clone size: -
CDR3 protein: CASSEEGGGPYEQYF

J gene: TRBJ2-7
CDR3 length: 14
V gene: TRBV5-6
D gene: -
clone size: -
CDR3 protein: CASSTAGFLYEQYF

J gene: TRBJ2-2
CDR3 length: 13
V gene: TRBV6-5
D gene: TRBD1
clone size: -
CDR3 protein: CASSLDRGGELFF

J gene: TRBJ2-2
CDR3 length: 11
V gene: TRBV7-9
D gene: -
clone size: -
CDR3 protein: CASSDTGELFF

J gene: TRBJ1-1
CDR3 length: 14
V gene: TRBV5-1
D gene: TRBD1
clone size: -
CDR3 protein: CASSLAGGYTEAFF

J gene: TRBJ1-1
CDR3 length: 15
V gene: TRBV5-1
D gene: -
clone size: -
CDR3 protein: CASSLLTGGVTEAFF

J gene: TRBJ2-7
CDR3 length: 15
V gene: TRBV28
D gene: TRBD1
clone size: -
CDR3 protein: CASSSLIQGSFEQYF

J gene: TRBJ2-2
CDR3 length: 16
V gene: TRBV5-5
D gene: TRBD2
clone size: -
CDR3 protein: CASSISSGGYTGELFF

J gene: TRBJ1-1
CDR3 length: 13
V gene: TRBV2
D gene: -
clone size: -
CDR3 protein: CAKGGNMNTEAFF

J gene: TRBJ1-1
CDR3 length: 13
V gene: TRBV7-9
D gene: -
clone size: -
CDR3 protein: CASSSGVSMGAFF

J gene: TRBJ2-7
CDR3 length: 9
V gene: TRBV20-1
D gene: TRBD1
clone size: -
CDR3 protein: CSTGTVEYF

J gene: TRBJ2-3
CDR3 length: 10
V gene: TRBV30
D gene: TRBD2
clone size: once
CDR3 protein: CAWSGGAQYF

J gene: TRBJ2-2
CDR3 length: 16
V gene: TRBV5-1
D gene: -
clone size: -
CDR3 protein: CASSLVAGPSGGELFF

J gene: TRBJ1-1
CDR3 length: 22
V gene: TRBV3-1/TRBV3-2
D gene: TRBD1
clone size: -
CDR3 protein: CASSKRGTGIGREYPMNTEAFF

J gene: TRBJ1-5
CDR3 length: 13
V gene: TRBV11-2
D gene: -
clone size: -
CDR3 protein: CASSLRDNQPQHF

J gene: TRBJ2-3
CDR3 length: 13
V gene: TRBV7-2
D gene: -
clone size: -
CDR3 protein: CASSPVRADTQYF

J gene: TRBJ1-3
CDR3 length: 16
V gene: TRBV16
D gene: -
clone size: once
CDR3 protein: CASSHPPSFSGNTIYF

J gene: TRBJ2-7
CDR3 length: 12
V gene: TRBV7-8
D gene: -
clone size: once
CDR3 protein: CASSLYSYEQYF

J gene: TRBJ1-5
CDR3 length: 18
V gene: TRBV4-1
D gene: TRBD1
clone size: -
CDR3 protein: CASSQEGTAKVSNQPQHF

J gene: TRBJ1-2
CDR3 length: 14
V gene: TRBV30
D gene: TRBD1
clone size: -
CDR3 protein: CAWSTGGFDYGYTF

J gene: TRBJ2-7
CDR3 length: 10
V gene: TRBV6-5
D gene: TRBD1
clone size: -
CDR3 protein: CPPGGYEQYF

J gene: TRBJ1-1
CDR3 length: 14
V gene: TRBV11-1
D gene: -
clone size: -
CDR3 protein: CASSTLRVSTEAFF

J gene: TRBJ1-1
CDR3 length: 14
V gene: TRBV5-4
D gene: -
clone size: -
CDR3 protein: CASSLDGGSTEAFF

J gene: TRBJ1-6
CDR3 length: 15
V gene: TRBV27
D gene: -
clone size: -
CDR3 protein: CASSHRGTSNSPLHF

J gene: TRBJ2-1
CDR3 length: 18
V gene: TRBV5-1
D gene: TRBD2
clone size: -
CDR3 protein: CASSFVPLAGARGNEQFF

J gene: TRBJ1-4
CDR3 length: 14
V gene: TRBV4-1
D gene: -
clone size: -
CDR3 protein: CASSPPWTNEKLFF

J gene: TRBJ1-1
CDR3 length: 14
V gene: TRBV20-1
D gene: -
clone size: -
CDR3 protein: CSASPTGGITEAFF

J gene: TRBJ2-1
CDR3 length: 19
V gene: TRBV19
D gene: TRBD2
clone size: -
CDR3 protein: CASSIRLAGGAHSYNEQFF

J gene: TRBJ1-2
CDR3 length: 13
V gene: TRBV5-1
D gene: -
clone size: once
CDR3 protein: CASSPDSYYGYTF

J gene: TRBJ2-1
CDR3 length: 13
V gene: TRBV27
D gene: TRBD2
clone size: -
CDR3 protein: CASRGLAGNEQFF

J gene: TRBJ2-1
CDR3 length: 18
V gene: TRBV4-3
D gene: -
clone size: -
CDR3 protein: CASSQAILGSSSYNEQFF

J gene: TRBJ2-3
CDR3 length: 17
V gene: TRBV7-6
D gene: TRBD1
clone size: -
CDR3 protein: CASSSYLGQGVQDTQYF

J gene: TRBJ1-6
CDR3 length: 14
V gene: TRBV30
D gene: TRBD1
clone size: -
CDR3 protein: CAWRMGQGVKPLHF

J gene: TRBJ1-5
CDR3 length: 12
V gene: TRBV6-4
D gene: -
clone size: few
CDR3 protein: CASRRGGQPQHF

J gene: TRBJ1-4
CDR3 length: 16
V gene: TRBV15
D gene: -
clone size: -
CDR3 protein: CATSSRDIGRNEKLFF